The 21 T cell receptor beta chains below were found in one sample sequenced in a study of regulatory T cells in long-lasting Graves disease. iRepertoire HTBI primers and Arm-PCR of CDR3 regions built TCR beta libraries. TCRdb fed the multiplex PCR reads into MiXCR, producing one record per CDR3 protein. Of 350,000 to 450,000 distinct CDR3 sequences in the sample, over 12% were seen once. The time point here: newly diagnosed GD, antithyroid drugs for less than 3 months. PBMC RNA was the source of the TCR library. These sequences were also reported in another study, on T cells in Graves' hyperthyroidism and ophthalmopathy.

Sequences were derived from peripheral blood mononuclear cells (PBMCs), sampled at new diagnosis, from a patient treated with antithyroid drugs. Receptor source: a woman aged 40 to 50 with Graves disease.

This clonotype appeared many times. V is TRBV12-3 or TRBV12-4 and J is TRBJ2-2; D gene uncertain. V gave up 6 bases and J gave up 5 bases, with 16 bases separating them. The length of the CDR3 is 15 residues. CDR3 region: CASSLNRAGTGELFF. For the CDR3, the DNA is TGTGCCAGCAGCTTAAATAGGGCAGGTACCGGGGAGCTGTTTTTT.

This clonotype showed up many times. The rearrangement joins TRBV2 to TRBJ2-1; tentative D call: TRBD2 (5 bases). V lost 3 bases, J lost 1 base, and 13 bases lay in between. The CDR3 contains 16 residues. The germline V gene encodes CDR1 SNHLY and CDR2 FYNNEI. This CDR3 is CASSEAYGKSYNEQFF. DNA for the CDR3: TGTGCCAGCAGTGAGGCGTACGGGAAGTCCTACAATGAGCAGTTCTTC.

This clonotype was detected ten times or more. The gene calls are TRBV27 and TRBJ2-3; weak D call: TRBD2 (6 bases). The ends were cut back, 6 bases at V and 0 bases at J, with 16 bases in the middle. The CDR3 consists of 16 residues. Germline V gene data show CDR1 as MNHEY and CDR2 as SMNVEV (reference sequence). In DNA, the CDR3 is TGTGCCAGCAGCCCCAGGCTAGCGATTAGCACAGATACGCAGTATTTT. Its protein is CASSPRLAISTDTQYF.

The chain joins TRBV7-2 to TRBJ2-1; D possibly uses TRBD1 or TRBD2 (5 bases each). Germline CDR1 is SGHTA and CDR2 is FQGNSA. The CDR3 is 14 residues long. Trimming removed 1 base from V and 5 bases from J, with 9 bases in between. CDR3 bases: TGTGCCAGCAGCTTAGTGGGACCGAACAATGAGCAGTTCTTC. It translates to CASSLVGPNNEQFF.

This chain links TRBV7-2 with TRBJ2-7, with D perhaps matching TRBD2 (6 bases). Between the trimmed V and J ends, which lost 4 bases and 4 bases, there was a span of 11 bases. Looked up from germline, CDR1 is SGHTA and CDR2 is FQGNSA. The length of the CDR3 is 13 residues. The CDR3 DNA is TGTGCCAGCAGCTACGGACTACCTTACGAGCAGTACTTC. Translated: CASSYGLPYEQYF. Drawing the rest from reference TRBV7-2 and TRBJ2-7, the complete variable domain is GAGVSQSPSNKVTEKGKDVELRCDPISGHTALYWYRQSLGQGLEFLIYFQGNSAPDKSGLPSDRFSAERTGGSVSTLTIQRTQQEDSAVYLCASSYGLPYEQYFGPGTRLTVT.

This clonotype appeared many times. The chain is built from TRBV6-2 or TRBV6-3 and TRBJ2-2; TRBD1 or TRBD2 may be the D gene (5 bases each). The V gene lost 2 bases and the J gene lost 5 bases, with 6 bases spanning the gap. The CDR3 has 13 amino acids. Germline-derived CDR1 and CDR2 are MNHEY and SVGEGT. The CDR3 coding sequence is TGTGCCAGCAGTTACGAGGGGACCGGGGAGCTGTTTTTT. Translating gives CASSYEGTGELFF.

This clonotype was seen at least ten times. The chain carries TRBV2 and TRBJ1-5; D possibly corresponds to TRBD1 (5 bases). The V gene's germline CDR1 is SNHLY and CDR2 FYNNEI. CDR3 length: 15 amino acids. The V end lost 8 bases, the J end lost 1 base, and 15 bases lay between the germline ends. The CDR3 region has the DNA TGTGCCAGCTCCGGGGGGTGGGGAAGCAATCAGCCCCAGCATTTT. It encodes CASSGGWGSNQPQHF.

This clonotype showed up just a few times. CDR3 nucleotide sequence: TGTGCCAGTAGCCTAACTAGCGGGAGTATTAATGAGCAGTTCTTC. It yields the protein CASSLTSGSINEQFF. V is TRBV19 and J is TRBJ2-1; 11 nucleotides match TRBD2. The J segment lost 7 bases and the V segment lost 6 bases, leaving 8 bases of the junction unmatched. This CDR3 contains 15 residues. From germline, CDR1 is LNHDA and CDR2 SQIVND (reference sequence).

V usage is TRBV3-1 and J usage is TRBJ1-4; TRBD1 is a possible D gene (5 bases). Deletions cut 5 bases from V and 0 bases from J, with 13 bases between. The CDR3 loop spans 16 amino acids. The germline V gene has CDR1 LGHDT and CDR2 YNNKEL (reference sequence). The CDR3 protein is CASSNRGAATNEKLFF. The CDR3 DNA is TGTGCCAGCAGCAACCGAGGGGCGGCAACTAATGAAAAACTGTTTTTT. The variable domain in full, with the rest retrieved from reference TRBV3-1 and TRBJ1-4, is DTAVSQTPKYLVTQMGNDKSIKCEQNLGHDTMYWYKQDSKKFLKIMFSYNNKELIINETVPNRFSPKSPDKAHLNLHINSLELGDSAVYFCASSNRGAATNEKLFFGSGTQLSVL.

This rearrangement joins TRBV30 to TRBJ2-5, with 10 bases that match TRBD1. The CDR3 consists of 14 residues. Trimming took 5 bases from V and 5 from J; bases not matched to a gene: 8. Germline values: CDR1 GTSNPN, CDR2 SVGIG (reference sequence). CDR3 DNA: TGTGCCTGGGGGACAGGGGATTGGTGGGAGACCCAGTACTTC. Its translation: CAWGTGDWWETQYF.

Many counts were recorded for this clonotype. The CDR3, as DNA: TGTGCCAGCAGCTTACGCCCCCCTCAGACTAGCGGAGGGGGAGAGACCCAGTACTTC. Amino acid sequence: CASSLRPPQTSGGGETQYF. This chain connects TRBV7-2 to TRBJ2-5; 9 bases fit TRBD2. V was clipped by 2 bases and J by 4 bases; unmatched bases: 17. CDR1 is SGHTA, CDR2 FQGNSA, per germline. The CDR3 sequence is 19 residues long.

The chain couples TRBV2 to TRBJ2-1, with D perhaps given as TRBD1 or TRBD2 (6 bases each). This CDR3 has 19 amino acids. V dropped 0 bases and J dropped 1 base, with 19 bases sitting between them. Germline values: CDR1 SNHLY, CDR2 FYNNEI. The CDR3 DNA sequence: TGTGCCAGCAGTGAAGCGTCCGGGGGCGGTGGTGGATCCTACAATGAGCAGTTCTTC. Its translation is CASSEASGGGGGSYNEQFF. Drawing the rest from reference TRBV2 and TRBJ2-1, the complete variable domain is EPEVTQTPSHQVTQMGQEVILRCVPISNHLYFYWYRQILGQKVEFLVSFYNNEISEKSEIFDDQFSVERPDGSNFTLKIRSTKLEDSAMYFCASSEASGGGGGSYNEQFFGPGTRLTVL.

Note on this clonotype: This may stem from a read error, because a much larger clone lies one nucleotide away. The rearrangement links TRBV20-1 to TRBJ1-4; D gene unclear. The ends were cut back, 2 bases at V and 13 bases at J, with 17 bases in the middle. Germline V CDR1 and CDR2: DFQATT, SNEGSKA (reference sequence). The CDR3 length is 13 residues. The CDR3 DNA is TGCAGTGCTAGACCACCACGGCTAGCCGGACTGTTTTTT. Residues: CSARPPRLAGLFF.

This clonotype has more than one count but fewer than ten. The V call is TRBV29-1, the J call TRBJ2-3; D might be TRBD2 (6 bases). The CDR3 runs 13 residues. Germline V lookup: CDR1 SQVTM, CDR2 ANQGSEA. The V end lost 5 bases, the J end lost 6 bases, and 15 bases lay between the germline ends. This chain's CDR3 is CSVPLWRADTQYF. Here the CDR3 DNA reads TGCAGCGTTCCCCTTTGGAGGGCTGATACGCAGTATTTT.

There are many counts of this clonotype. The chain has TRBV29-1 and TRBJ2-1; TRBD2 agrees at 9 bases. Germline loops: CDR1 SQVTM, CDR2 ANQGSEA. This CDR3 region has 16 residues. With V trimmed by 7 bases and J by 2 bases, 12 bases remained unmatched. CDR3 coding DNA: TGCAGCGCCGGGGTGGGTAGCGGGAGAACCTACAATGAGCAGTTCTTC. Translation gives CSAGVGSGRTYNEQFF.

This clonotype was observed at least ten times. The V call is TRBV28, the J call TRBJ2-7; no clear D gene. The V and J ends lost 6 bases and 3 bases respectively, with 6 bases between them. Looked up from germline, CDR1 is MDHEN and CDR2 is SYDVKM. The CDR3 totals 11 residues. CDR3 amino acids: CASRQNYEQYF. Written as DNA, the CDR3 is TGTGCCAGCAGACAGAACTACGAGCAGTACTTC.

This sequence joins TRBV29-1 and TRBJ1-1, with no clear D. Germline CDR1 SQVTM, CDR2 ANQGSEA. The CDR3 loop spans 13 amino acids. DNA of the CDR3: TGCAGTCTCTGGGTGGTTTTGGACACTGAAGCTTTCTTT. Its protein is CSLWVVLDTEAFF. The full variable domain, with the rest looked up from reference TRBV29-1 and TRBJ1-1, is SAVISQKPSRDICQRGTSLTIQCQVDSQVTMMFWYRQQPGQSLTLIATANQGSEATYESGFVIDKFPISRPNLTFSTLTVSNMSPEDSSIYLCSLWVVLDTEAFFGQGTRLTVV.

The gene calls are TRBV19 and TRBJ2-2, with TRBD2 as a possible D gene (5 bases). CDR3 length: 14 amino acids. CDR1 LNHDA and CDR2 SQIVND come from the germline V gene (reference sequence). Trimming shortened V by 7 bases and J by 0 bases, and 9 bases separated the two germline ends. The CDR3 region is CASIPGTNTGELFF. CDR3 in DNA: TGTGCCAGTATTCCGGGAACGAACACCGGGGAGCTGTTTTTT.

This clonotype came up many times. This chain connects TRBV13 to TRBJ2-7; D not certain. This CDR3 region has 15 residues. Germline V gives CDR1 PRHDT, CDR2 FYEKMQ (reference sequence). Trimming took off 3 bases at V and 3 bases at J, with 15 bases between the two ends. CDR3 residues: CASSFGPKTNYEQYF. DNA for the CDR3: TGTGCCAGCAGCTTCGGACCTAAAACCAACTACGAGCAGTACTTC.

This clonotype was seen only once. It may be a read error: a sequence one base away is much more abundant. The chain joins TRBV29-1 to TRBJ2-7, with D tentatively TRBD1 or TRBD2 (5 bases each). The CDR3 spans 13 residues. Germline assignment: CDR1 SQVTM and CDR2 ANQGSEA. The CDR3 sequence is CGVGRDPRYEQYF. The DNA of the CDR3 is TGCGGCGTAGGCCGGGACCCTCGATACGAGCAGTACTTC.

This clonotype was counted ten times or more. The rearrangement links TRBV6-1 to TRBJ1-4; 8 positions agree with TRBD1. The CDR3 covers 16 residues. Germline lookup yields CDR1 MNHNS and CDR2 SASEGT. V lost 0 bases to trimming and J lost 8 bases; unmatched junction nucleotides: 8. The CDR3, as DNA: TGTGCCAGCAGTGAAGCGGGGACAGGCCAGCGGGAAAAACTGTTTTTT. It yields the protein CASSEAGTGQREKLFF.